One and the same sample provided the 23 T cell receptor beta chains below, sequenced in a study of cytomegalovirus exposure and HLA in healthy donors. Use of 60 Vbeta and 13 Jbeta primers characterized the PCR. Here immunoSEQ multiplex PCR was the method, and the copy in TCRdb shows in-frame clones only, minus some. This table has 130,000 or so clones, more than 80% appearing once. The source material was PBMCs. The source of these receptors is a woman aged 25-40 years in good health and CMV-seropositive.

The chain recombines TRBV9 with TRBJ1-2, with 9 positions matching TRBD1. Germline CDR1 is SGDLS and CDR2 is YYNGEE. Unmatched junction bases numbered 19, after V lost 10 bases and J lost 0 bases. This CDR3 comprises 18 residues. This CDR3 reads CAFSGEGGQGNSNYGYTF. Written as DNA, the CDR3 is TGTGCCTTTTCGGGAGAAGGGGGACAGGGAAATTCTAACTATGGCTACACCTTC.

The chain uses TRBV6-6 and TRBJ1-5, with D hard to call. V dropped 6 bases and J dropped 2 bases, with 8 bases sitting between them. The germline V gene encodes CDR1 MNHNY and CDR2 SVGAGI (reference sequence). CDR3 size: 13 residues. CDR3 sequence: CASRGVGNQPQHF. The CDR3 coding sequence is TGTGCCAGCAGGGGAGTGGGCAATCAGCCCCAGCATTTT.

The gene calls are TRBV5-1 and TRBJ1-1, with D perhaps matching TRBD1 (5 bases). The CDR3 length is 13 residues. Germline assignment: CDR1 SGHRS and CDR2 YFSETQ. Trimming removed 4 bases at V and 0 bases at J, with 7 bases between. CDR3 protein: CASSADMNTEAFF. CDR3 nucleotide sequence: TGCGCCAGCAGCGCGGACATGAACACTGAAGCTTTCTTT. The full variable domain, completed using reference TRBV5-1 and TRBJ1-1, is KAGVTQTPRYLIKTRGQQVTLSCSPISGHRSVSWYQQTPGQGLQFLFEYFSETQRNKGNFPGRFSGRQFSNSRSEMNVSTLELGDSALYLCASSADMNTEAFFGQGTRLTVV.

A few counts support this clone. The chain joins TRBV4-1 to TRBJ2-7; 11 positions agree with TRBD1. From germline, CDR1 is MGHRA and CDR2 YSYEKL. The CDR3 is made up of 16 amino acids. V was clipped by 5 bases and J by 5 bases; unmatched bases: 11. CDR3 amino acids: CASSARDRGYVDEQYF. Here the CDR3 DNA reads TGCGCCAGCAGCGCCCGGGACAGGGGGTATGTTGACGAGCAGTACTTC.

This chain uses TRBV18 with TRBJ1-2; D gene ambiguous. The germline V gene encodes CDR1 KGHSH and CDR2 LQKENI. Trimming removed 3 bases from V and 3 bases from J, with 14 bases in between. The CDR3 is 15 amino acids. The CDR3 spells CASSPNPDGDYGYTF. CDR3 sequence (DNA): TGTGCCAGCTCACCCAATCCCGACGGGGACTATGGCTACACCTTC.

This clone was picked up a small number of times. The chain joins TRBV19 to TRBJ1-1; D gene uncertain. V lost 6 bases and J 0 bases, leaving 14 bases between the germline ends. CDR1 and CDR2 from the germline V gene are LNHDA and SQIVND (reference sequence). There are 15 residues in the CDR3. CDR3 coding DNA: TGTGCCAGTAGCCGATCCCCCAGTCTGAACACTGAAGCTTTCTTT. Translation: CASSRSPSLNTEAFF.

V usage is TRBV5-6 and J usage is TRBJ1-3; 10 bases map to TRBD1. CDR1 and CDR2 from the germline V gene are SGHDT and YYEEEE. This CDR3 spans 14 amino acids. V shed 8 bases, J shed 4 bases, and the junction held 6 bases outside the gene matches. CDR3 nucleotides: TGTGCCAGTTCCCGGACAGGGGGAGGAAACACCATATATTTT. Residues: CASSRTGGGNTIYF.

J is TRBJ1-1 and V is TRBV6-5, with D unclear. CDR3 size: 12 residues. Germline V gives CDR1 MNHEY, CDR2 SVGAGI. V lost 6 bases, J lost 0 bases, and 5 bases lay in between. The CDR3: CASREMNTEAFF. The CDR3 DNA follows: TGTGCCAGCAGGGAGATGAACACTGAAGCTTTCTTT.

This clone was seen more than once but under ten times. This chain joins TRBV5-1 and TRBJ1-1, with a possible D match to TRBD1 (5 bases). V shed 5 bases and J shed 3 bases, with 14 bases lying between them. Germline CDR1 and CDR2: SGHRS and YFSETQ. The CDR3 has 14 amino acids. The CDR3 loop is CASSYQGKDTEAFF. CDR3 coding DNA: TGCGCCAGCAGTTACCAGGGTAAGGACACTGAAGCTTTCTTT. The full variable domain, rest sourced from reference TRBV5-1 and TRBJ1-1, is KAGVTQTPRYLIKTRGQQVTLSCSPISGHRSVSWYQQTPGQGLQFLFEYFSETQRNKGNFPGRFSGRQFSNSRSEMNVSTLELGDSALYLCASSYQGKDTEAFFGQGTRLTVV.

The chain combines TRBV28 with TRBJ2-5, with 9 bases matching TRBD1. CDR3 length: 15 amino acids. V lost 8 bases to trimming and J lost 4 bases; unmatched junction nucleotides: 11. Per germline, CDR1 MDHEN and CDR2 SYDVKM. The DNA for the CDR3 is TGTGCCAGCGCCTTGGAGACAGGGGGTGGAGAGACCCAGTACTTC. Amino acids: CASALETGGGETQYF.

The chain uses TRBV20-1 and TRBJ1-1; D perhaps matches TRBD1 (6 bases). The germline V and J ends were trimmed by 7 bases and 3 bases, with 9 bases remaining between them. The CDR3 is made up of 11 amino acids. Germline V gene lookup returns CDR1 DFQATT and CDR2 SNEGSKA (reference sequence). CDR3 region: CSGQEDTEAFF. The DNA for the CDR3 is TGCAGTGGACAGGAGGACACTGAAGCTTTCTTT.

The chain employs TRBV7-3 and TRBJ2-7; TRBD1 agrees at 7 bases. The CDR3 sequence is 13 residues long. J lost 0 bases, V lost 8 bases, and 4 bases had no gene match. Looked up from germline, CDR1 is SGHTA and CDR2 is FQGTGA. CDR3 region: CASRDSSSYEQYF. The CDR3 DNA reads TGTGCCAGCCGGGACAGCAGCTCCTACGAGCAGTACTTC.

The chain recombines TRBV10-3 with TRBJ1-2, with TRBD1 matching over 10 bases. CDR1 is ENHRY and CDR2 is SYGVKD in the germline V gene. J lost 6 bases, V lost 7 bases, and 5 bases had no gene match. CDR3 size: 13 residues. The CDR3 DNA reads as TGTGCCATCACAGAGGACAGGGGGAATGGCTACACCTTC. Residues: CAITEDRGNGYTF.

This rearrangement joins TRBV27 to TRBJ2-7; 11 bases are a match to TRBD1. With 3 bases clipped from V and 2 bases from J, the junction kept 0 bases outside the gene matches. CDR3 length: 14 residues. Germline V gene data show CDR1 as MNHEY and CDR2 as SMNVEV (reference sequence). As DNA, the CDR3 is TGTGCCAGCAGTTTGGGACAGGGGGCCTACGAGCAGTACTTC. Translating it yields CASSLGQGAYEQYF.

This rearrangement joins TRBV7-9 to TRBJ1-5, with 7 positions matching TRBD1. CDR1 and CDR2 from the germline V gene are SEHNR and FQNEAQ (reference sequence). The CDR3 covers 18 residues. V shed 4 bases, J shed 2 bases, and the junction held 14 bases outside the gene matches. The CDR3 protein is CASSSGAGGGEGNQPQHF. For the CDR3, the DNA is TGTGCCAGCAGCTCCGGGGCGGGAGGGGGCGAGGGCAATCAGCCCCAGCATTTT.

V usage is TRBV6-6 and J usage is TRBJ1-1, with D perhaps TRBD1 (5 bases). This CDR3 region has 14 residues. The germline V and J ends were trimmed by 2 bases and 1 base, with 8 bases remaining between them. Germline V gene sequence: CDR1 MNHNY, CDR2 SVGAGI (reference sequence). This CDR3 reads CASSYGAQNTEAFF. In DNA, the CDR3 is TGTGCCAGCAGTTACGGGGCGCAGAACACTGAAGCTTTCTTT.

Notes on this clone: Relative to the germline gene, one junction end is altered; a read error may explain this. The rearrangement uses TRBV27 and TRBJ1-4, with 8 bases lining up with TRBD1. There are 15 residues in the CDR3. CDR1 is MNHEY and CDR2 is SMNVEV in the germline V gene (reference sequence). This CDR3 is CVSSQQGATNEKLFF. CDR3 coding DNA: TGTGTCAGCAGTCAACAGGGGGCAACTAATGAAAAACTGTTTTTT.

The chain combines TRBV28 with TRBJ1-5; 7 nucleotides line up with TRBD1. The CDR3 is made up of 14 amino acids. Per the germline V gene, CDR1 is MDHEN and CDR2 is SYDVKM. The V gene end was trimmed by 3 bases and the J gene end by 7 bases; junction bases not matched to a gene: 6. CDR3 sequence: CASSFKGAWQPQHF. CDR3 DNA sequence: TGTGCCAGCAGTTTTAAGGGGGCATGGCAGCCCCAGCATTTT.

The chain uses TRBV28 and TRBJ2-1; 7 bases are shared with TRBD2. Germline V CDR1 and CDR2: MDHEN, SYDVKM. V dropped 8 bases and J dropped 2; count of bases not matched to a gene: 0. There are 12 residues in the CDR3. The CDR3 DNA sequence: TGTGCCAGCGGGGGGGCCTACAATGAGCAGTTCTTC. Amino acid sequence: CASGGAYNEQFF.

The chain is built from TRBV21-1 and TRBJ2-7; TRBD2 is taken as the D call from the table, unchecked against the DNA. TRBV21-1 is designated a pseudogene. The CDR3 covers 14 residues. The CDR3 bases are TGTGCCAGCACCCAAAGCGGCAGAGACTACGAGCAGTACTTC. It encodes CASTQSGRDYEQYF.

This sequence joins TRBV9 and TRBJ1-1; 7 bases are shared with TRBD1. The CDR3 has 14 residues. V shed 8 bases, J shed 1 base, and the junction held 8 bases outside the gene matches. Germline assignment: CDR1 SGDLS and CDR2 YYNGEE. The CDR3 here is CASSQTGRNTEAFF. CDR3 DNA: TGTGCCAGTAGCCAGACAGGGAGGAACACTGAAGCTTTCTTT.

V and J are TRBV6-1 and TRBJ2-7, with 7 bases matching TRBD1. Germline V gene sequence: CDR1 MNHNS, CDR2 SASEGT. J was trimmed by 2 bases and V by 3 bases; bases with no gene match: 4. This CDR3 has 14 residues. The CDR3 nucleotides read TGTGCCAGCAGTGATAACAGGGGTGCCTACGAGCAGTACTTC. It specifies CASSDNRGAYEQYF.

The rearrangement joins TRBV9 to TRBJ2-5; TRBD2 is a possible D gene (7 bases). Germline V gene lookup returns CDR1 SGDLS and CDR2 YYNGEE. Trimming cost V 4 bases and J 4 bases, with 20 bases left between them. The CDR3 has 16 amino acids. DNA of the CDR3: TGTGCCAGCAGCTCCTCGATTGGGGAGGGGGGAGAGACCCAGTACTTC. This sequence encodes CASSSSIGEGGETQYF. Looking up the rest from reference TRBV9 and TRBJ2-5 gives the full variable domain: DSGVTQTPKHLITATGQRVTLRCSPRSGDLSVYWYQQSLDQGLQFLIQYYNGEERAKGNILERFSAQQFPDLHSELNLSSLELGDSALYFCASSSSIGEGGETQYFGPGTRLLVL.